This T cell receptor (beta chain) is drawn from a study of shared clonotypes between healthy human individuals. The CDR3 spans 15 residues. Germline V lookup: CDR1 SEHNR, CDR2 FQNEAQ (reference sequence). With 2 bases removed from V and 3 bases from J, the gap between germline ends came to 10 bases. The naive CD8 fraction comprised CD45RO-negative cells positively selected for CCR7 and excluded terminally differentiated effector memory CD45RA+ cells. TCRdb's copy holds only in-frame clones and misses some; the assay was immunoSEQ multiplex PCR. The data show just over 2,000,000 clones, approximately 95% seen once.

Sequencing was done on a sample of naive CD8+ T cells sorted from blood. This clonotype originated in a young man in good health. The rearrangement links TRBV7-9 to TRBJ2-2; D uncertain. This CDR3 reads CASSLTLSDTGELFF. Here the CDR3 DNA reads TGTGCCAGCAGCTTAACCCTCTCAGACACCGGGGAGCTGTTTTTT.